This T cell receptor beta chain was sequenced for a study of control samples from healthy donors and cancer patients. TCRdb's table, derived via immunoSEQ multiplex PCR, lists solely in-frame clones and lacks some. The sample contains fewer than 25,000 clones, 65% to 90% of which appear only once. The germline V and J ends were trimmed by 4 bases and 3 bases, with 13 bases remaining between them. CDR3 length equals 14 residues. From germline, CDR1 is KGHSH and CDR2 LQKENI. The V call is TRBV18, the J call TRBJ2-7, with D tentatively TRBD1 (6 bases). Material: PBMCs. This receptor was obtained from a man in his sixties with head and neck cancer. The DNA for the CDR3 is TGTGCCAGCTCACTGTCGGACAGTGGCTACGAGCAGTACTTC. Translated: CASSLSDSGYEQYF.